This T cell receptor (beta chain) is drawn from a study of control samples from healthy donors and cancer patients. Here immunoSEQ multiplex PCR was the method, and the copy in TCRdb shows in-frame clones only, minus some. The data show more than 25,000 clones, approximately 94% seen once. V lost 6 bases to trimming and J lost 4 bases; unmatched junction nucleotides: 6. Germline V gene lookup returns CDR1 ENHRY and CDR2 SYGVKD. The CDR3 is 14 amino acids. This TCR came from a man aged 55 to 69 in good health. The chain uses TRBV10-3 and TRBJ1-2; 9 bases are shared with TRBD1. The specimen sequenced was blood. CDR3 residues: CAIRVGQGSYGYTF. The CDR3 DNA reads TGTGCCATCAGAGTAGGACAGGGGAGCTATGGCTACACCTTC.